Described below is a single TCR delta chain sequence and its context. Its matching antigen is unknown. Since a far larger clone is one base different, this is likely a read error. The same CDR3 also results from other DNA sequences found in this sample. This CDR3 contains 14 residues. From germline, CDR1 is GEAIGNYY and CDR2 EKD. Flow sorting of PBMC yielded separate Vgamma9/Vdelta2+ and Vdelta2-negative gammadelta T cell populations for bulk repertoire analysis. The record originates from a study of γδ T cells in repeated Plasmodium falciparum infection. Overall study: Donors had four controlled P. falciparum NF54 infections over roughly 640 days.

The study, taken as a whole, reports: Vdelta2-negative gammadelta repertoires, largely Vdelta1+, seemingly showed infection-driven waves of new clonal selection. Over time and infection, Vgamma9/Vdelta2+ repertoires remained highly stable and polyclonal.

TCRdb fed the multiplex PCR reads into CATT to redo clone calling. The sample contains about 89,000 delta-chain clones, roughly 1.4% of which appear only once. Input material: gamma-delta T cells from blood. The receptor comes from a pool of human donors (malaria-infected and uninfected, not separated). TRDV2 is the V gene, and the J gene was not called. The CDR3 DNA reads TGTGCCTGTGACACCCTTTCACCGCGCGATAAACTCATCTTC. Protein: CACDTLSPRDKLIF.